This T cell receptor (beta chain) was captured by sequencing in a study of cytomegalovirus exposure and HLA in healthy donors. About the research overall: Later, an analysis reported that the 120 or so validation repertoires had used the same platform as the 666 first-cohort repertoires.

Assay: immunoSEQ multiplex PCR; the TCRdb copy retains only in-frame clones and omits some. Altogether more than 110,000 clones are present, approximately 94% being singletons, with the ten largest covering less than 2%. This CDR3 spans 14 amino acids. Germline assignment: CDR1 MDHEN and CDR2 SYDVKM. V lost 4 bases and J lost 5, with 15 bases in between. This TCR was sampled from a young man in good health and CMV-seropositive. The V call is TRBV28, the J call TRBJ2-7, with a possible D match to TRBD1 (5 bases). The source material was PBMCs. CDR3 in DNA: TGTGCCAGCAGTTCCTCGGACATAATCCACGAGCAGTACTTC. This translates into CASSSSDIIHEQYF.